This T cell receptor beta chain is drawn from a study of T cell changes during pregnancy in multiple sclerosis. Repertoires were generated with immunoSEQ multiplex PCR, while TCRdb's copy carries only in-frame clones and drops some. The sample comprises over 85,000 clones, approximately 89% of which are singletons, and more than 1.5% rests with the top ten. Germline CDR1 is SGHVS and CDR2 is FQNEAQ. The germline V and J ends were trimmed by 0 bases and 1 base, with 6 bases remaining between them. The CDR3 has 14 residues. This TCR was sampled from a female donor in good health, enrolled as a control in a pregnancy study. The material sequenced was peripheral blood, taken in the first trimester of pregnancy. V is TRBV7-8 and J is TRBJ1-1; D is unresolved. CDR3 in amino acids: CASSLASWNTEAFF. The DNA for the CDR3 is TGTGCCAGCAGCTTAGCGAGTTGGAACACTGAAGCTTTCTTT.